Here is one T cell receptor beta chain with its context. Its matching antigen is unknown. The CDR3 spans 13 residues. J was trimmed by 1 base and V by 6 bases; bases with no gene match: 0. Germline lookup yields CDR1 SEHNR and CDR2 FQNEAQ (reference sequence). The data were taken from a study of T cell responses to AZD1222 COVID-19 vaccine. Study results and caveats: Repertoires in all cases were sampled only once the peak T cell response had passed. Baseline seropositivity characterized only a handful of AZD1222 recipients. Across the whole spike, CD4 TCRs peaked at regions 160-218 and 743-854.

Here immunoSEQ multiplex PCR was the method, and the copy in TCRdb shows in-frame clones only, minus some. The table has 110,000 or so clones, nearly 90% seen once; the top ten hold roughly a sixth. The material was peripheral blood, obtained on day 0 of AZD1222 vaccination. The chain carries TRBV7-9 and TRBJ1-5; 7 bases are shared with TRBD1. This receptor was obtained from an adult in good health. CDR3 bases: TGTGCCAGCAGACAGGGGAGCAATCAGCCCCAGCATTTT. As protein: CASRQGSNQPQHF.